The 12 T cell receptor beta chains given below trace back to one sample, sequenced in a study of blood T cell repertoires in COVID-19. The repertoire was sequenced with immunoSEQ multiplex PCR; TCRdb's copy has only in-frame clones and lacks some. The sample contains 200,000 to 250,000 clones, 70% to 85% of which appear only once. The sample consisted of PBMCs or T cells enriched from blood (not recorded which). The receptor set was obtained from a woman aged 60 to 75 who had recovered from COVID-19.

CDR3: CASSRESATNEKLFF. CDR3 DNA sequence: TGTGCCAGCAGCAGGGAGAGTGCAACTAATGAAAAACTGTTTTTT. The chain uses TRBV9 and TRBJ1-4; D gene ambiguous. This CDR3 comprises 15 residues. V gave up 4 bases and J gave up 0 bases, with 10 bases separating them. Germline V CDR1 and CDR2: SGDLS, YYNGEE.

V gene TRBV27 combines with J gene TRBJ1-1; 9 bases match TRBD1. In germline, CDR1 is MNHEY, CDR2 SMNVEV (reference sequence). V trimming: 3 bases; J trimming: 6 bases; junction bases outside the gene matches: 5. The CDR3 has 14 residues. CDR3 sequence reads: CASSFGTGQAEAFF. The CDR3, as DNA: TGTGCCAGCAGTTTTGGGACAGGGCAGGCTGAAGCTTTCTTT.

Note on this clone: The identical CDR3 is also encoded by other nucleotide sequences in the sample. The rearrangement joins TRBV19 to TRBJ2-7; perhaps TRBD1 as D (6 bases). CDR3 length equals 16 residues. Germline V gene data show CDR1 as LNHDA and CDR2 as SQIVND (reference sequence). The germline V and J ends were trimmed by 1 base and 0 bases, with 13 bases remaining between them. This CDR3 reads CASSIGRGQSSYEQYF. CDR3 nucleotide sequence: TGTGCCAGTAGTATAGGAAGAGGACAGAGCTCCTACGAGCAGTACTTC.

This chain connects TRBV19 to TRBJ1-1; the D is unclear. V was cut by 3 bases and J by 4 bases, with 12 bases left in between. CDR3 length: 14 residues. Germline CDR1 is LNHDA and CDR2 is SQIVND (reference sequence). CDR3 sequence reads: CASSISLGVTEAFF. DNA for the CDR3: TGTGCCAGTAGTATTAGTCTCGGAGTCACTGAAGCTTTCTTT.

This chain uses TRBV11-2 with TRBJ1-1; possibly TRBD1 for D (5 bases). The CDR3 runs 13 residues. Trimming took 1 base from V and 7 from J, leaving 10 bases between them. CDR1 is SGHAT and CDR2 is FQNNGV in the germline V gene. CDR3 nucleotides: TGTGCCAGCAGCTTAGGGTGGCAGGGTGAAGCTTTCTTT. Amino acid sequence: CASSLGWQGEAFF.

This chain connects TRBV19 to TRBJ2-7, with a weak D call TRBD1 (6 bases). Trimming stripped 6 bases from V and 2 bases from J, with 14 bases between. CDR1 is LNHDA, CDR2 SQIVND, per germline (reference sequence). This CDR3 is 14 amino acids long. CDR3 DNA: TGTGCCAGTAGCCTCAGGGGTTCCGCCTACGAGCAGTACTTC. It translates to CASSLRGSAYEQYF.

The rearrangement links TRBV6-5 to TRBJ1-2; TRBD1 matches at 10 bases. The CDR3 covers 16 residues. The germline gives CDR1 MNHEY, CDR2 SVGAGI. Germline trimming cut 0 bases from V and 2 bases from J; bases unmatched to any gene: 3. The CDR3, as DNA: TGTGCCAGCAGTTACTCGGCGGGACAGGGGAACTATGGCTACACCTTC. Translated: CASSYSAGQGNYGYTF.

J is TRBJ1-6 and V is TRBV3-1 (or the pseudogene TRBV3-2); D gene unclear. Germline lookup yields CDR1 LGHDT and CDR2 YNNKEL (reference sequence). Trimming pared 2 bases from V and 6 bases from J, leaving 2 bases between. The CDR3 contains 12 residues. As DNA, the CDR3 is TGTGCCAGCAGCCAACTTAATTCACCCCTCCACTTT. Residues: CASSQLNSPLHF.

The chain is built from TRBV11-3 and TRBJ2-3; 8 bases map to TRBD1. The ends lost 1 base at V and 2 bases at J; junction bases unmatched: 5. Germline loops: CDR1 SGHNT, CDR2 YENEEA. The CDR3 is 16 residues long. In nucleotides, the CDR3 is TGTGCCAGCAGCTTAGGGGACAGGCCCGACACAGATACGCAGTATTTT. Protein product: CASSLGDRPDTDTQYF.

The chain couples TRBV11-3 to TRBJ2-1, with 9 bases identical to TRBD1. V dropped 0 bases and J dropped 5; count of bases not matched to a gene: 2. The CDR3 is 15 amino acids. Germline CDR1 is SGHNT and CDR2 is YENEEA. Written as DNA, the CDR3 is TGTGCCAGCAGCTTAGAACAGGGGGCGAACAATGAGCAGTTCTTC. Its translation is CASSLEQGANNEQFF. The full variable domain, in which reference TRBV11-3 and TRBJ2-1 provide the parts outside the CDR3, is EAGVVQSPRYKIIEKKQPVAFWCNPISGHNTLYWYLQNLGQGPELLIRYENEEAVDDSQLPKDRFSAERLKGVDSTLKIQPAELGDSAVYLCASSLEQGANNEQFFGPGTRLTVL.

The CDR3 spells CASSLMVAGSYNEQFF. The DNA for the CDR3 is TGTGCCAGCTCACTCATGGTAGCGGGATCCTACAATGAGCAGTTCTTC. The gene calls are TRBV18 and TRBJ2-1; TRBD2 matches 8 bases. Per the germline V gene, CDR1 is KGHSH and CDR2 is LQKENI. CDR3 length: 16 residues. Germline trimming cut 4 bases from V and 1 base from J; bases unmatched to any gene: 6.

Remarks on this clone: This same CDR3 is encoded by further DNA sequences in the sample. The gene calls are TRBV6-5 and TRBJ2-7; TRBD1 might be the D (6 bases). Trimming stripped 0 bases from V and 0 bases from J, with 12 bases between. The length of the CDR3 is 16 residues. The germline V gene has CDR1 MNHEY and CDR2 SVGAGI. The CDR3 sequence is CASSYSTGHSSYEQYF. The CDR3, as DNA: TGTGCCAGCAGTTACTCCACGGGACACAGCTCCTACGAGCAGTACTTC.